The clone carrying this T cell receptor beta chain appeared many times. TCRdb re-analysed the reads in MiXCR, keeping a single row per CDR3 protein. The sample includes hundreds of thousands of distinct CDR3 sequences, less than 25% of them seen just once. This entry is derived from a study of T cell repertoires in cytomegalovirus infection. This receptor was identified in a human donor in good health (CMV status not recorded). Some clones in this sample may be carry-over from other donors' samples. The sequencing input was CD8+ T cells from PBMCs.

CDR3 in amino acids: CASSIGTSGGRGDTQYF. For the CDR3, the DNA is TGTGCCAGTAGTATAGGTACTAGCGGGGGGCGAGGAGATACGCAGTATTTT. The chain combines TRBV19 with TRBJ2-3; TRBD2 matches 12 bases. This CDR3 contains 17 residues. Germline loops: CDR1 LNHDA, CDR2 SQIVND (reference sequence). Trimming at V came to 1 base and at J to 5 bases, leaving 7 bases not matched to a gene.